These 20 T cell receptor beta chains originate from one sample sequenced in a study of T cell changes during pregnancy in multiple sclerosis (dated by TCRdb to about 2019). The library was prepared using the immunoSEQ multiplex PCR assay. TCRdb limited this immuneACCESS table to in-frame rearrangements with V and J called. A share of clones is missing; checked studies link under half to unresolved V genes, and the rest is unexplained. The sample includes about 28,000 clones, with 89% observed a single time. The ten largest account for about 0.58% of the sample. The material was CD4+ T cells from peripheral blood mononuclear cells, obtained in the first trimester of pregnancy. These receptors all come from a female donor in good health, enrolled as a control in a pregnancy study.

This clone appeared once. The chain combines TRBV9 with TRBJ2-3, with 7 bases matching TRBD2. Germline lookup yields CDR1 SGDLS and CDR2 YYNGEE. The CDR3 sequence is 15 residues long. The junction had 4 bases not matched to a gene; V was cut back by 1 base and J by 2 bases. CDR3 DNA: TGTGCCAGCAGCGTACGGGGAGGGATCACAGATACGCAGTATTTT. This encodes CASSVRGGITDTQYF.

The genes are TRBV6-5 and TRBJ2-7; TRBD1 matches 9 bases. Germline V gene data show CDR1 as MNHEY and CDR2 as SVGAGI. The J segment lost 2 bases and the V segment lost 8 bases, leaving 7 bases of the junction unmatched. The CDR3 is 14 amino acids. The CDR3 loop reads CASAGQGGTYEQYF. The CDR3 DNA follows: TGTGCCAGCGCGGGACAGGGAGGAACCTACGAGCAGTACTTC.

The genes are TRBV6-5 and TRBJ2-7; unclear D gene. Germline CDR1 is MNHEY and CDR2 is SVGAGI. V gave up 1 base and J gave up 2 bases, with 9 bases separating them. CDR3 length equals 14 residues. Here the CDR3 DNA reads TGTGCCAGCAGTTACTACGGTACCCCCTACGAGCAGTACTTC. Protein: CASSYYGTPYEQYF.

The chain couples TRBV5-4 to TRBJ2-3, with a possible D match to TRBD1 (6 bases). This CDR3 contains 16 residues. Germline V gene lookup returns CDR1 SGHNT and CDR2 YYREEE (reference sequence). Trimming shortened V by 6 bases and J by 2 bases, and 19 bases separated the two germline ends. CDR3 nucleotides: TGTGCCAGCAACCTCAGGACCCCAGGGGACACAGATACGCAGTATTTT. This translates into CASNLRTPGDTDTQYF. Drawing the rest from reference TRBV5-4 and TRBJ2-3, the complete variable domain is ETGVTQSPTHLIKTRGQQVTLRCSSQSGHNTVSWYQQALGQGPQFIFQYYREEENGRGNFPPRFSGLQFPNYSSELNVNALELDDSALYLCASNLRTPGDTDTQYFGPGTRLTVL.

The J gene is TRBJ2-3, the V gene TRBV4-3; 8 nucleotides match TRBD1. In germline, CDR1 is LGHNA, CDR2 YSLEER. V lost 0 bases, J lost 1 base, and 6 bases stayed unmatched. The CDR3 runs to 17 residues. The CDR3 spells CASSQDEGTGRTDTQYF. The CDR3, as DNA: TGCGCCAGCAGCCAAGATGAGGGGACAGGCCGCACAGATACGCAGTATTTT.

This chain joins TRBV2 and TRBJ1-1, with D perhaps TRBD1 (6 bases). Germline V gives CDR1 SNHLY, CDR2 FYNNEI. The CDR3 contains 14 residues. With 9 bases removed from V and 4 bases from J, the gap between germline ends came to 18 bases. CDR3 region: CASARTASSTEAFF. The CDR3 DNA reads TGTGCCAGTGCCCGGACAGCTAGTAGCACTGAAGCTTTCTTT. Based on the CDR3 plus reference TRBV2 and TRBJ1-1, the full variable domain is EPEVTQTPSHQVTQMGQEVILRCVPISNHLYFYWYRQILGQKVEFLVSFYNNEISEKSEIFDDQFSVERPDGSNFTLKIRSTKLEDSAMYFCASARTASSTEAFFGQGTRLTVV.

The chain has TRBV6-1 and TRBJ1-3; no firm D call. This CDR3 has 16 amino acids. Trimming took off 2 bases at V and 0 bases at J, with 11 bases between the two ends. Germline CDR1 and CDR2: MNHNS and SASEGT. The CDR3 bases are TGTGCCAGCAGTGAAAACAGCCGACACTCTGGAAACACCATATATTTT. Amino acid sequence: CASSENSRHSGNTIYF.

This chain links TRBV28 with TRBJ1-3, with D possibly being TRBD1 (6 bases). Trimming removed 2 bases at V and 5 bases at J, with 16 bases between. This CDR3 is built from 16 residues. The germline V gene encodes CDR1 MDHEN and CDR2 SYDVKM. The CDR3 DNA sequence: TGTGCCAGCAGTTTAGAGTTGTCACAGGGAAGAAACACCATATATTTT. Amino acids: CASSLELSQGRNTIYF.

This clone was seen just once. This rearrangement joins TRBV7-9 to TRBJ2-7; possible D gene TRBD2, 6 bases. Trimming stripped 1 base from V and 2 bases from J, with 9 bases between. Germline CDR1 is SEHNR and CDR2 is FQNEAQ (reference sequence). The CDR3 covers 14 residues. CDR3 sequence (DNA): TGTGCCAGCAGCTTAGGTAGGACTACCTACGAGCAGTACTTC. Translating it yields CASSLGRTTYEQYF.

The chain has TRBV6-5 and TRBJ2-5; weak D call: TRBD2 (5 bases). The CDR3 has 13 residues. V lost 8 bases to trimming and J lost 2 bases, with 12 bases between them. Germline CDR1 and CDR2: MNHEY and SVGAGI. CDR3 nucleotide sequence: TGTGCCAGCGGGAAACCGGGGCAAGAGACCCAGTACTTC. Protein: CASGKPGQETQYF.

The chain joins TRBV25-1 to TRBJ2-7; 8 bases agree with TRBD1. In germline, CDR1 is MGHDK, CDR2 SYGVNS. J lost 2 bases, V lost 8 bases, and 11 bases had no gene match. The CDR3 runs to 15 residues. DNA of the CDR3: TGTGCCAGCGGAGCAGGACAGGGAGTGGCCTACGAGCAGTACTTC. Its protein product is CASGAGQGVAYEQYF.

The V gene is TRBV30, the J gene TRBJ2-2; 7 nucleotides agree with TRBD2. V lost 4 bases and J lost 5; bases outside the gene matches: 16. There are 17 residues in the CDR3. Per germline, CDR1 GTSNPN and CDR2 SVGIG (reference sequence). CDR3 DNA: TGTGCCTGGAAAGGAGGCTTGGGTGCGGGAGATACCGGGGAGCTGTTTTTT. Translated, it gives CAWKGGLGAGDTGELFF.

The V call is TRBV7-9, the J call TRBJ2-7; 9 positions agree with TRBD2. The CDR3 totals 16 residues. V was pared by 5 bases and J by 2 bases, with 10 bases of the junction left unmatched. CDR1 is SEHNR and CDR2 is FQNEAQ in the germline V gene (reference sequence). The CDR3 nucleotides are TGTGCCAGCAGCGCGGCGGGGGGGCCGTCCCCCTACGAGCAGTACTTC. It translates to CASSAAGGPSPYEQYF.

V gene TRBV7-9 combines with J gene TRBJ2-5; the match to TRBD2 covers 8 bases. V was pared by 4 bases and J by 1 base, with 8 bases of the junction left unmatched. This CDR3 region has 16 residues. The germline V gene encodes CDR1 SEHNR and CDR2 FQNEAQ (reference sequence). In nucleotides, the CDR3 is TGTGCCAGCAGCTCCCCGTTGGCGGGGGGCCAAGAGACCCAGTACTTC. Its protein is CASSSPLAGGQETQYF.

The CDR3 bases are TGTGCCAGCAGTTTTGTCTCGAGCTCCTACGAGCAGTACTTC. Protein product: CASSFVSSSYEQYF. The gene calls are TRBV28 and TRBJ2-7, with no clear D. CDR3 length: 14 residues. Looked up from germline, CDR1 is MDHEN and CDR2 is SYDVKM. The V and J ends lost 3 bases and 0 bases respectively, with 9 bases between them.

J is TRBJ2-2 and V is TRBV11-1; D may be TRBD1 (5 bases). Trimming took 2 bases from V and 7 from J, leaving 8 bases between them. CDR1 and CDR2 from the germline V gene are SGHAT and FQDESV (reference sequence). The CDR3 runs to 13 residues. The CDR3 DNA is TGTGCCAGCAGCTTACCAGACAGCGGGGAGCTGTTTTTT. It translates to CASSLPDSGELFF.

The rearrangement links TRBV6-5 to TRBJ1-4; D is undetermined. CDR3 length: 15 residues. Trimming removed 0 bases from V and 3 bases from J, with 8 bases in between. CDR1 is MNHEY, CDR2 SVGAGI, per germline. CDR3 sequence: CASSYSAAPNEKLFF. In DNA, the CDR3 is TGTGCCAGCAGTTACTCGGCAGCGCCTAATGAAAAACTGTTTTTT.

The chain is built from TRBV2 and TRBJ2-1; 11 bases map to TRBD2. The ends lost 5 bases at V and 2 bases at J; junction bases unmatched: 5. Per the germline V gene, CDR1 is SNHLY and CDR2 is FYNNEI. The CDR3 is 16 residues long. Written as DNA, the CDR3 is TGTGCCAGCAGTCCAAGACTAGCGGGGACCTACAATGAGCAGTTCTTC. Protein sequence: CASSPRLAGTYNEQFF.

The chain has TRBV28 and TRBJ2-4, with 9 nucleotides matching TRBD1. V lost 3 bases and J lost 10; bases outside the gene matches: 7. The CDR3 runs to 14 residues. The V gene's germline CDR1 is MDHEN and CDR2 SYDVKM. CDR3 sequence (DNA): TGTGCCAGCAGTTTTGATGGGACAGGGAGGATTCAGTACTTC. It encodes CASSFDGTGRIQYF. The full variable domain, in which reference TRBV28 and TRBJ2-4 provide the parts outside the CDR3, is DVKVTQSSRYLVKRTGEKVFLECVQDMDHENMFWYRQDPGLGLRLIYFSYDVKMKEKGDIPEGYSVSREKKERFSLILESASTNQTSMYLCASSFDGTGRIQYFGAGTRLSVL.

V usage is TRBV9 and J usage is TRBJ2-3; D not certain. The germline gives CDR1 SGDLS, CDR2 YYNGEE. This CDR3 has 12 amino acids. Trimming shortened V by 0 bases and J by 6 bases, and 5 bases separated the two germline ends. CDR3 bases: TGTGCCAGCAGCGTAGTATCCGATACGCAGTATTTT. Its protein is CASSVVSDTQYF.